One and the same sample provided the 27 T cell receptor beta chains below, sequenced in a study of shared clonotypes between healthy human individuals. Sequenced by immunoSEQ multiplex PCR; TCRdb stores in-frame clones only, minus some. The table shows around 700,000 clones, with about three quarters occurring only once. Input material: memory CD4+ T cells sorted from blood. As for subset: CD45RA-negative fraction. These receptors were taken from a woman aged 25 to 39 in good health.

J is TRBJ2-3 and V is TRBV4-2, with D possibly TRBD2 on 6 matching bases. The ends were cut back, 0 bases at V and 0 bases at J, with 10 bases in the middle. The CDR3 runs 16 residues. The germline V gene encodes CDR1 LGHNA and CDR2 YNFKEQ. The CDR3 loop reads CASSQEGGSSTDTQYF. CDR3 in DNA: TGTGCCAGCAGCCAAGAGGGAGGATCTAGCACAGATACGCAGTATTTT.

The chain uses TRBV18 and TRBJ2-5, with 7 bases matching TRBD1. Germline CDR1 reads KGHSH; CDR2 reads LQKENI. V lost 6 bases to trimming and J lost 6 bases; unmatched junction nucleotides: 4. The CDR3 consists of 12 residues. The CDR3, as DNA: TGTGCCAGCTCGACGACAGGGAAGACCCAGTACTTC. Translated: CASSTTGKTQYF.

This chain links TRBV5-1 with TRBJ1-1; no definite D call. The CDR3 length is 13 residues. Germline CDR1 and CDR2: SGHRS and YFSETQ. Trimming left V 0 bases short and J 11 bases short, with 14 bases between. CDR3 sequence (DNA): TGCGCCAGCAGCTTGGATTCCGCAAGCGGTGCTTTCTTT. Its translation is CASSLDSASGAFF.

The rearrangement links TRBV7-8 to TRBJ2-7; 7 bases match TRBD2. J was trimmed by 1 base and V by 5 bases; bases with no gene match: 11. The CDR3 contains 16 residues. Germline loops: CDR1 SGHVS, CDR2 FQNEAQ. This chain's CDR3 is CASSAIGRERSYEQYF. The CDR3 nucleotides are TGTGCCAGCAGCGCCATAGGGAGGGAGCGTTCCTACGAGCAGTACTTC.

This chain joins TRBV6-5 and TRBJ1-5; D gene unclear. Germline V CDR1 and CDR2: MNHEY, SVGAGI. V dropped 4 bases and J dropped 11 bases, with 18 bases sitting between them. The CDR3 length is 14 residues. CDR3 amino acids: CASSSNRGPRAQHF. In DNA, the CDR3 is TGTGCCAGCAGTTCCAACCGGGGTCCGAGGGCCCAGCATTTT.

CDR3 in DNA: TGTGCCAGCAGCCAAGATACCTTGGGGAGATTTAAAGAGACCCAGTACTTC. Protein: CASSQDTLGRFKETQYF. The V call is TRBV4-2, the J call TRBJ2-5; TRBD2 is a possible D gene (5 bases). V was shortened by 0 bases and J by 3 bases, with 17 bases between the two germline ends. CDR1 and CDR2 from the germline V gene are LGHNA and YNFKEQ. The CDR3 is made up of 17 amino acids.

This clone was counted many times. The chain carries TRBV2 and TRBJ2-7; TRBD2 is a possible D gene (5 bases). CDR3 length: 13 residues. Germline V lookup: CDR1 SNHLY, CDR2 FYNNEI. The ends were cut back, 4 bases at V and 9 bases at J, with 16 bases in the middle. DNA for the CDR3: TGTGCCAGCAGTGTGGAGCGGTTAGCGCGGCAGTACTTC. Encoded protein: CASSVERLARQYF.

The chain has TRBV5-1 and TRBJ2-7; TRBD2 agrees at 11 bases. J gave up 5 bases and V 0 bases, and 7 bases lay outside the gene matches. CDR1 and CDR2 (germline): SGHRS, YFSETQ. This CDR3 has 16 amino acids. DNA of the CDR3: TGCGCCAGCAGCTTGGGGCTACTAGCGGGAGATGACGAGCAGTACTTC. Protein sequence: CASSLGLLAGDDEQYF. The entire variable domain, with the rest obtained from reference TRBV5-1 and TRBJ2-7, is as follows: KAGVTQTPRYLIKTRGQQVTLSCSPISGHRSVSWYQQTPGQGLQFLFEYFSETQRNKGNFPGRFSGRQFSNSRSEMNVSTLELGDSALYLCASSLGLLAGDDEQYFGPGTRLTVT.

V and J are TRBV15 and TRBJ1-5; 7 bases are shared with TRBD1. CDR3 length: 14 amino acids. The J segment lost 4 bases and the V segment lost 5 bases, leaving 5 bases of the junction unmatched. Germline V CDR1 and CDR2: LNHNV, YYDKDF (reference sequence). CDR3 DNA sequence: TGTGCCACCAGCGGCTTGGACAGGAATCAGCCCCAGCATTTT. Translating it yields CATSGLDRNQPQHF.

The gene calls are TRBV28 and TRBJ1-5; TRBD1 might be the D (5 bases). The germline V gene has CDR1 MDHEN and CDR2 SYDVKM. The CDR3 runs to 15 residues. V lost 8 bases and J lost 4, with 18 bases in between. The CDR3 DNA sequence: TGTGCCAGCCAAACGCCAGGGAGGGGAAATCAGCCCCAGCATTTT. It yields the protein CASQTPGRGNQPQHF.

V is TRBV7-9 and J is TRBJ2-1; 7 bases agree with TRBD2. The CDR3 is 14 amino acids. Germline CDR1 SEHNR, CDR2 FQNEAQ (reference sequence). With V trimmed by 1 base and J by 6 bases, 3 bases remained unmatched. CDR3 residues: CASSLDPGGNEQFF. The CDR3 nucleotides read TGTGCCAGCAGCTTAGATCCGGGGGGCAATGAGCAGTTCTTC.

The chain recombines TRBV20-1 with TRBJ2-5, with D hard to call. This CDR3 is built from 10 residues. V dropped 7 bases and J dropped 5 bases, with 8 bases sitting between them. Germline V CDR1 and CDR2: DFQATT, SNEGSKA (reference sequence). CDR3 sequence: CSGLGETQYF. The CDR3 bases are TGCAGTGGGCTGGGGGAGACCCAGTACTTC.

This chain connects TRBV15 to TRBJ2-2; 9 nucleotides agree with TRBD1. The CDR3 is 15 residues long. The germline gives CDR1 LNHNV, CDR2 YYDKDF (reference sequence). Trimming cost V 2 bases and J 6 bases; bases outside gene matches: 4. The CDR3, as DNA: TGTGCCACCAGCAGACCCGGGACAGGGCCCGGGGAGCTGTTTTTT. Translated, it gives CATSRPGTGPGELFF.

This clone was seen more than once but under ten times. CDR3 nucleotide sequence: TGTGCCAGCGGCGAGCTACAGGGGGTGGGCGGCTACACCTTC. As protein: CASGELQGVGGYTF. V usage is TRBV2 and J usage is TRBJ1-2, with 8 positions matching TRBD1. The J segment lost 8 bases and the V segment lost 8 bases, leaving 13 bases of the junction unmatched. CDR3 length equals 14 residues. Germline V gene data show CDR1 as SNHLY and CDR2 as FYNNEI.

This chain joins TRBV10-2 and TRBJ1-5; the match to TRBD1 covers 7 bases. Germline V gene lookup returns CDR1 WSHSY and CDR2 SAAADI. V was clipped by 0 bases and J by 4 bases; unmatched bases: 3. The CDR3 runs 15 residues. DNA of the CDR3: TGCGCCAGCAGTGAGTCGGGACAGCTAAATCAGCCCCAGCATTTT. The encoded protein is CASSESGQLNQPQHF.

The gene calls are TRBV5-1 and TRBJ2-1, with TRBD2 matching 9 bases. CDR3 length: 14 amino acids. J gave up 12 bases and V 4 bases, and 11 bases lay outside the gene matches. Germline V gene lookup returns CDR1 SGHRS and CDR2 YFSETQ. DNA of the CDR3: TGCGCCAGCAGCCCCGGGGTAGCGGGAGAGCGGCAGTTCTTC. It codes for CASSPGVAGERQFF.

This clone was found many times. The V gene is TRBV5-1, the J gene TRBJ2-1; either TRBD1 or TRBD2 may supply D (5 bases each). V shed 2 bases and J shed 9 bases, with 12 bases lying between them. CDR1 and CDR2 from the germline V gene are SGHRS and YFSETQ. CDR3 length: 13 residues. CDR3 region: CASSFGRGPEQFF. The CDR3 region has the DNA TGCGCCAGCAGCTTCGGTAGGGGACCTGAGCAGTTCTTC.

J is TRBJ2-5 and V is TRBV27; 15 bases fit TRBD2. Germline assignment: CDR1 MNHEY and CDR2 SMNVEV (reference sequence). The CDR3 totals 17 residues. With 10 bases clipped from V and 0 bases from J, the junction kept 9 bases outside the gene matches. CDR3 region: CAISAGLAGGHQETQYF. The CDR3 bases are TGTGCCATCAGCGCGGGACTAGCGGGAGGTCACCAAGAGACCCAGTACTTC.

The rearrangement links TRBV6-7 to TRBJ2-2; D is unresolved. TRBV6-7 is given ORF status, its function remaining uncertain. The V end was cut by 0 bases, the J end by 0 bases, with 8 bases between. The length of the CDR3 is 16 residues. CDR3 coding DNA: TGTGCCAGCAGTTACTCGTCAGCTGCGAACACCGGGGAGCTGTTTTTT. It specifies CASSYSSAANTGELFF.

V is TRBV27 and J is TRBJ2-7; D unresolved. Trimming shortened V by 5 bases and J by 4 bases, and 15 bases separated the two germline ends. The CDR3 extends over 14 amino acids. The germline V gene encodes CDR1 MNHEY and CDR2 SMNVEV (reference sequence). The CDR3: CASSRRHGPYEQYF. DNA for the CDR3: TGTGCCAGCAGTAGAAGACATGGACCGTACGAGCAGTACTTC.

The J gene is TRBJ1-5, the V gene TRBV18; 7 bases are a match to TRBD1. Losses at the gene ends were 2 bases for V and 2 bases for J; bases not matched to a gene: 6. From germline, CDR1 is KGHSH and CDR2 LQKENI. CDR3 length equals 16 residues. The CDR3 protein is CASSPSWDRGNQPQHF. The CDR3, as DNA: TGTGCCAGCTCACCATCCTGGGACAGAGGCAATCAGCCCCAGCATTTT.

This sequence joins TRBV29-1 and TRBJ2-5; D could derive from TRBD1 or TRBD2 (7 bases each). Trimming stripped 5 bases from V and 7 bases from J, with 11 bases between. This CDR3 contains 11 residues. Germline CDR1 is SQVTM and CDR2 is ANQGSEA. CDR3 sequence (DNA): TGCAGCGTTCCAGGGGGGGCGACCCAGTACTTC. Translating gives CSVPGGATQYF.

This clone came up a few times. The CDR3 DNA follows: TGTGCCAGCAGCTTGGGTCGGGTTTCCTACGAGCAGTACTTC. Residues: CASSLGRVSYEQYF. The gene calls are TRBV7-9 and TRBJ2-7; D gene ambiguous. The CDR3 sequence is 14 residues long. CDR1 and CDR2 from the germline V gene are SEHNR and FQNEAQ (reference sequence). The V end lost 3 bases, the J end lost 1 base, and 10 bases lay between the germline ends.

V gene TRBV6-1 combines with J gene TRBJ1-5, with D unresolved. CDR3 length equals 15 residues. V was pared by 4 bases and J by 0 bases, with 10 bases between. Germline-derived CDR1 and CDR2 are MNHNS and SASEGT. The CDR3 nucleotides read TGTGCCAGCAGTGCCGACACCCATAGCAATCAGCCCCAGCATTTT. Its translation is CASSADTHSNQPQHF.

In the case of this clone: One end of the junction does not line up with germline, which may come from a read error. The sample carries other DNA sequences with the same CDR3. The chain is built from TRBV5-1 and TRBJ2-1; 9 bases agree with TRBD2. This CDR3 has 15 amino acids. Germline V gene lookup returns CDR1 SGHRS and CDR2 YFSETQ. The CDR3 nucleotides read TGCGCCAGCAGTTTGGGGGCGGGAGGGCGGTATGAGCAGTTCTTC. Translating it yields CASSLGAGGRYEQFF. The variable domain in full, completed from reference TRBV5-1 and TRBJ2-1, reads KAGVTQTPRYLIKTRGQQVTLSCSPISGHRSVSWYQQTPGQGLQFLFEYFSETQRNKGNFPGRFSGRQFSNSRSEMNVSTLELGDSALYLCASSLGAGGRYEQFFGPGTRLTVL.

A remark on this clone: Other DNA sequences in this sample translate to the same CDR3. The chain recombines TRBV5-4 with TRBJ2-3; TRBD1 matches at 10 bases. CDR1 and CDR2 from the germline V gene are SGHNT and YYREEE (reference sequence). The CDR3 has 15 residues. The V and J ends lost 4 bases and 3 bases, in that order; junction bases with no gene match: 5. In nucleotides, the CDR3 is TGTGCCAGCAGCCCGGCGGGACAGGGGACAGATACGCAGTATTTT. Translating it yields CASSPAGQGTDTQYF.

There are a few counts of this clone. The CDR3 here is CASSPAERQFHTQYF. The CDR3 bases are TGTGCCAGCAGTCCCGCCGAACGTCAGTTCCATACGCAGTATTTT. This rearrangement joins TRBV28 to TRBJ2-3, with unresolved D. Germline V lookup: CDR1 MDHEN, CDR2 SYDVKM. The CDR3 covers 15 residues. V was clipped by 5 bases and J by 7 bases, with 19 bases between them. Together with reference TRBV28 and TRBJ2-3, the CDR3 gives the full variable domain: DVKVTQSSRYLVKRTGEKVFLECVQDMDHENMFWYRQDPGLGLRLIYFSYDVKMKEKGDIPEGYSVSREKKERFSLILESASTNQTSMYLCASSPAERQFHTQYFGPGTRLTVL.